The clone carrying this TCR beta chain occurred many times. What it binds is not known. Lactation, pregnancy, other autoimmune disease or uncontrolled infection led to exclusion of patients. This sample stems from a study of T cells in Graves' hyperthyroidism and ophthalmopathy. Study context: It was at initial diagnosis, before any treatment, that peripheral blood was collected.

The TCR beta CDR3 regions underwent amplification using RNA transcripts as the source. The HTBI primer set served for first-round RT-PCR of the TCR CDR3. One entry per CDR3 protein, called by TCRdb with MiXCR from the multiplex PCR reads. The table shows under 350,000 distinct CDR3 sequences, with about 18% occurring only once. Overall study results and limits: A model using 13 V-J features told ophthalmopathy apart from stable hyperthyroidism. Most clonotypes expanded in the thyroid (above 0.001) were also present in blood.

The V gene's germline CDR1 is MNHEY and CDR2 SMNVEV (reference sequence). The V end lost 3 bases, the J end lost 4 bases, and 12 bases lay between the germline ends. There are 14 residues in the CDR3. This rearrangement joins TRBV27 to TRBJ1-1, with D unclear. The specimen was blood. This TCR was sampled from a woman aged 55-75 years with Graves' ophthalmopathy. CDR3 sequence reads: CASSLSTGVTEAFF. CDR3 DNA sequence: TGTGCCAGCAGTTTGAGTACCGGGGTCACTGAAGCTTTCTTT.